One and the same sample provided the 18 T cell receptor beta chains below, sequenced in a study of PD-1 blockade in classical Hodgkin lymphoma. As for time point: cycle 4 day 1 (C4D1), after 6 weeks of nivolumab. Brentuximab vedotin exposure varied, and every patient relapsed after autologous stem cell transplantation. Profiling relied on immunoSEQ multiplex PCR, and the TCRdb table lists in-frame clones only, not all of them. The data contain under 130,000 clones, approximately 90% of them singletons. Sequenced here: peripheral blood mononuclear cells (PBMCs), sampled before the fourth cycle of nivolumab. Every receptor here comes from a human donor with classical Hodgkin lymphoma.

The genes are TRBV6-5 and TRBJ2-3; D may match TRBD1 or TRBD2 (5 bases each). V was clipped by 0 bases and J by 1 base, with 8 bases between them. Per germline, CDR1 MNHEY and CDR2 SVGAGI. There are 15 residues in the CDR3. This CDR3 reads CASSYSRDRTDTQYF. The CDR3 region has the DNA TGTGCCAGCAGTTACTCCCGGGACCGCACAGATACGCAGTATTTT.

In DNA form, the CDR3 reads TGCGCCAGCAGCGGTCCGCTCCTGCAAGAGACCCAGTACTTC. This gives the protein CASSGPLLQETQYF. V gene TRBV10-1 combines with J gene TRBJ2-5; D is unresolved. Germline V gene data show CDR1 as WNHNN and CDR2 as SYGVQD (reference sequence). Trimming cost V 6 bases and J 2 bases, with 13 bases left between them. The CDR3 contains 14 residues.

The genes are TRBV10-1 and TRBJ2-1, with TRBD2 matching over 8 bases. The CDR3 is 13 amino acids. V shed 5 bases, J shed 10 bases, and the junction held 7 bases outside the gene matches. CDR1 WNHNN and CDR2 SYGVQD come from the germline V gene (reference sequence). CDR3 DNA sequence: TGCGCCAGCAGTCTGGCGGGAGGTGGGGAGCAGTTCTTC. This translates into CASSLAGGGEQFF.

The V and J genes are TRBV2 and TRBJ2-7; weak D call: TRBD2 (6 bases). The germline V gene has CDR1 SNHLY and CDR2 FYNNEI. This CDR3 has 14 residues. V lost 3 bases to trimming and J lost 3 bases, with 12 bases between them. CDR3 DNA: TGTGCCAGCAGTGAGTGGGGGGTATTCTACGAGCAGTACTTC. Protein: CASSEWGVFYEQYF.

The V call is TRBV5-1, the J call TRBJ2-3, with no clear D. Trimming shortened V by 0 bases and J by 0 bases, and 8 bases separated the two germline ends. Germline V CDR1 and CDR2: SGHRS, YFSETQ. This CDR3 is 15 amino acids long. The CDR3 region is CASSLAAASTDTQYF. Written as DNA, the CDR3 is TGCGCCAGCAGCTTGGCGGCAGCCAGCACAGATACGCAGTATTTT.

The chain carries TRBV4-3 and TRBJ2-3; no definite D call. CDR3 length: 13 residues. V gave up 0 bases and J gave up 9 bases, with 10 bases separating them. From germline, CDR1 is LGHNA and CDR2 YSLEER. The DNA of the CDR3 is TGCGCCAGCAGCCAAGATCGCCAGCAAACGCAGTATTTT. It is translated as CASSQDRQQTQYF.

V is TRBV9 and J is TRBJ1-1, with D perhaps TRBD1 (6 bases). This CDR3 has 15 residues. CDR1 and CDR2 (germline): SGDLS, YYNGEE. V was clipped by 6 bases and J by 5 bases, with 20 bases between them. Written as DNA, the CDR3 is TGTGCCAGCACCCGGACCGAGGGGGGTAGGACTGAAGCTTTCTTT. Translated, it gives CASTRTEGGRTEAFF.

For the CDR3, the DNA is TGTGCCTGGGCCCCGGGACAGGGGGATCAGCCCCAGCATTTT. Its protein product is CAWAPGQGDQPQHF. V usage is TRBV30 and J usage is TRBJ1-5, with 11 positions matching TRBD1. Per the germline V gene, CDR1 is GTSNPN and CDR2 is SVGIG (reference sequence). V was pared by 5 bases and J by 5 bases, with 5 bases of the junction left unmatched. The CDR3 loop spans 14 amino acids.

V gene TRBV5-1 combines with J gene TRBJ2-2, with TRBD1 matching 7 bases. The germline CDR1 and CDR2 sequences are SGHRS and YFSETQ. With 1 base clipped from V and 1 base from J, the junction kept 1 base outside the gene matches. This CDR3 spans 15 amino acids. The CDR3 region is CASSLWDRNTGELFF. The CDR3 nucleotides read TGCGCCAGCAGCTTGTGGGACAGGAACACCGGGGAGCTGTTTTTT.

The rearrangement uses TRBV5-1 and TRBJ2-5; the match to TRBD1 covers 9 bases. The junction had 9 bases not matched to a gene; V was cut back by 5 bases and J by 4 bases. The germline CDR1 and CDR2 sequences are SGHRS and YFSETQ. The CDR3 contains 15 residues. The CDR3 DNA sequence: TGCGCCAGCAGTACCGGGACAGGGATTCCAGAGACCCAGTACTTC. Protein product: CASSTGTGIPETQYF. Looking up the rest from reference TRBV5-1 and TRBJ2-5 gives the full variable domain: KAGVTQTPRYLIKTRGQQVTLSCSPISGHRSVSWYQQTPGQGLQFLFEYFSETQRNKGNFPGRFSGRQFSNSRSEMNVSTLELGDSALYLCASSTGTGIPETQYFGPGTRLLVL.

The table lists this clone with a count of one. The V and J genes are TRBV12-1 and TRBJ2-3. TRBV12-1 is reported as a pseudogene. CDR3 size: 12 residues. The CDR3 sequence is CASKLLGDTQYF. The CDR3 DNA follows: TGTGCCAGCAAACTGCTGGGAGATACGCAGTATTTT.

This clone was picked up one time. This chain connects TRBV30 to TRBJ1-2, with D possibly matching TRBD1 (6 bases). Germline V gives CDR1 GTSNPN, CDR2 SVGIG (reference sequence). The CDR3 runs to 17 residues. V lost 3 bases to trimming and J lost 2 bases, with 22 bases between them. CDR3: CAWRETGNSLRNYGYTF. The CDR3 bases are TGTGCCTGGAGGGAAACAGGGAACAGCTTAAGAAACTATGGCTACACCTTC.

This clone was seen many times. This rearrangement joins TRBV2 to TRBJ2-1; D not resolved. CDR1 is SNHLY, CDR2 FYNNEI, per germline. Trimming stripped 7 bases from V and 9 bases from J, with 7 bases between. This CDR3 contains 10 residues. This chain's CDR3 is CASTQLEQFF. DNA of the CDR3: TGTGCCAGCACTCAGCTTGAGCAGTTCTTC.

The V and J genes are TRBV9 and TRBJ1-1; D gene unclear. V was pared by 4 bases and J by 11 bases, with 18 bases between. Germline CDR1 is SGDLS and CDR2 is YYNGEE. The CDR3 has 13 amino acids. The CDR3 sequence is CASSLNSASSAFF. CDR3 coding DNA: TGTGCCAGCAGCCTAAACAGCGCCTCGAGCGCTTTCTTT. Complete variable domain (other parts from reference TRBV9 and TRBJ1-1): DSGVTQTPKHLITATGQRVTLRCSPRSGDLSVYWYQQSLDQGLQFLIQYYNGEERAKGNILERFSAQQFPDLHSELNLSSLELGDSALYFCASSLNSASSAFFGQGTRLTVV.

CDR3 amino acids: CATSRDAGKTRTYEQYF. CDR3 in DNA: TGTGCCACCAGCAGAGACGCCGGGAAGACCCGAACCTACGAGCAGTACTTC. The V call is TRBV15, the J call TRBJ2-7; a possible D gene is TRBD2 (5 bases). This CDR3 contains 17 residues. Trimming removed 0 bases at V and 2 bases at J, with 17 bases between. Germline CDR1 is LNHNV and CDR2 is YYDKDF (reference sequence). Supplemented by reference TRBV15 and TRBJ2-7, the full variable domain reads DAMVIQNPRYQVTQFGKPVTLSCSQTLNHNVMYWYQQKSSQAPKLLFHYYDKDFNNEADTPDNFQSRRPNTSFCFLDIRSPGLGDTAMYLCATSRDAGKTRTYEQYFGPGTRLTVT.

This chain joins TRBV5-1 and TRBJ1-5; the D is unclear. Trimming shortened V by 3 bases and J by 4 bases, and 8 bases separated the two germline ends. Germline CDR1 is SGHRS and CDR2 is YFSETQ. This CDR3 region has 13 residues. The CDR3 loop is CASSSDRNQPQHF. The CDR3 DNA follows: TGCGCCAGCAGCTCGGACCGGAATCAGCCCCAGCATTTT.

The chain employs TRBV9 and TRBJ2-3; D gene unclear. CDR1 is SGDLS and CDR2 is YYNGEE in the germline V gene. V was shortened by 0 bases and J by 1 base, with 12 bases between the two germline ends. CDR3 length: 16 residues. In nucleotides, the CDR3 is TGTGCCAGCAGCGTAGTACCCGGAGCCGGCACAGATACGCAGTATTTT. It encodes CASSVVPGAGTDTQYF.

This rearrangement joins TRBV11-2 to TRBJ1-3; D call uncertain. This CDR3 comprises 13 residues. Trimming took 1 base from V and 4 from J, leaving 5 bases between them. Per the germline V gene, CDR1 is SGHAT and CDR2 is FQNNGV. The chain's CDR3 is CASSLAGGNTIYF. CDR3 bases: TGTGCCAGCAGCTTAGCGGGGGGAAACACCATATATTTT.